This T cell receptor (beta chain) was captured in a study of CD8 T cells in ankylosing spondylitis. Many counts were recorded for this clonotype. Its antigen is still unknown. Study-wide results and limits: Both synovial fluid and blood in reactive arthritis had previously been reported to carry some motif variants. According to the report, clones linked to the disease were significantly enriched in matched synovial fluid samples taken from ankylosing spondylitis patients.

Libraries for TCR beta were made by quantitative 5'-RACE with molecular barcodes. TCRdb passed the 5' RACE reads through MiXCR, listing each CDR3 protein once. The repertoire holds 100,000 to 150,000 distinct CDR3 sequences, with roughly 7.3% as singletons. Trimming stripped 3 bases from V and 6 bases from J, with 6 bases between. The germline V gene has CDR1 LGHDT and CDR2 YNNKEL (reference sequence). The length of the CDR3 is 12 residues. The sequence was collected from a male donor with ankylosing spondylitis or in good health (not recorded which). The sequenced sample was blood, either unsorted or a sorted T cell fraction (not recorded which). This chain connects TRBV3-1 to TRBJ2-1; D unresolved. The CDR3 sequence is CASSHRINEQFF. The CDR3 nucleotides read TGTGCCAGCAGCCACAGGATCAATGAGCAGTTCTTC.